These 8 T cell receptor beta chains came from one sample sequenced in a study of T cells in Graves' hyperthyroidism and ophthalmopathy. Researchers amplified the TCR beta CDR3 regions from RNA transcripts. The TCR CDR3 was amplified in a first-round RT-PCR using the HTBI primer set. One entry per CDR3 protein results from TCRdb running MiXCR on the multiplex PCR reads. The table records 750,000 to 900,000 distinct CDR3 sequences, 35% to 40% of them present only once. Material: blood. The receptor set was obtained from a man younger than 35 with Graves' hyperthyroidism.

Worth noting for this clonotype: At one of its ends the junction is not consistent with the germline gene, which may arise from a read error. J is TRBJ2-7 and V is TRBV20-1, with D uncertain. Germline V gives CDR1 DFQATT, CDR2 SNEGSKA (reference sequence). This CDR3 spans 11 amino acids. CDR3 DNA: TGCGGTGCCCCCTTCGGACACGAGCAGTACTTC. Translating it yields CGAPFGHEQYF.

J is TRBJ1-5 and V is TRBV12-3 or TRBV12-4; perhaps TRBD1 as D (5 bases). Trimming removed 6 bases at V and 4 bases at J, with 13 bases between. The length of the CDR3 is 14 residues. The CDR3 region is CASSQTAVNQPQHF. Written as DNA, the CDR3 is TGTGCCAGCAGCCAGACAGCGGTAAATCAGCCCCAGCATTTT.

This clonotype appeared many times. J is TRBJ2-7 and V is TRBV15; D is undetermined. V lost 0 bases and J lost 7, with 7 bases in between. Germline CDR1 is LNHNV and CDR2 is YYDKDF (reference sequence). The CDR3 has 12 amino acids. CDR3 DNA sequence: TGTGCCACCAGCAGAGACGCTTGGGAGCAGTACTTC. It translates to CATSRDAWEQYF.

There are a few counts of this clonotype. The V and J genes are TRBV7-2 and TRBJ1-5; 7 bases map to TRBD1. The germline V gene encodes CDR1 SGHTA and CDR2 FQGNSA. This CDR3 is 15 amino acids long. The V gene end was trimmed by 4 bases and the J gene end by 6 bases; junction bases not matched to a gene: 9. The CDR3 is CASSSEGAHSQPQHF. In nucleotides, the CDR3 is TGTGCCAGCAGCTCAGAGGGGGCCCATTCTCAGCCCCAGCATTTT.

This clonotype was counted a few times. The chain couples TRBV6-5 to TRBJ1-2; D gene unclear. Germline V CDR1 and CDR2: MNHEY, SVGAGI. CDR3 length equals 13 residues. V lost 3 bases, J lost 7 bases, and 12 bases lay in between. The CDR3 nucleotides are TGTGCCAGCAGTTATGGAGGGAACAGTGGCTACACCTTC. Protein: CASSYGGNSGYTF.

This clonotype was picked up many times. CDR3 in DNA: TGTGCCACCAGTGATGGACAGGGCTCTTTCGGGGAGCTGTTTTTT. It translates to CATSDGQGSFGELFF. The V gene is TRBV24-1, the J gene TRBJ2-2; TRBD1 agrees at 8 bases. CDR3 size: 15 residues. V shed 3 bases, J shed 7 bases, and the junction held 6 bases outside the gene matches. Germline CDR1 KGHDR, CDR2 SFDVKD.

The V gene is TRBV10-3, the J gene TRBJ2-7; possibly TRBD1 or TRBD2 for D (5 bases each). V was pared by 5 bases and J by 2 bases, with 13 bases between. The CDR3 has 14 amino acids. CDR1 and CDR2 (germline): ENHRY, SYGVKD. The CDR3 spells CAISPEGRAYEQYF. The CDR3, as DNA: TGTGCCATCAGTCCCGAGGGCAGGGCCTACGAGCAGTACTTC.

The chain combines TRBV6-6 with TRBJ2-5; 8 nucleotides match TRBD2. Germline values: CDR1 MNHNY, CDR2 SVGAGI (reference sequence). The CDR3 has 14 amino acids. The ends lost 7 bases at V and 4 bases at J; junction bases unmatched: 8. The CDR3 DNA follows: TGTGCCAGCACTAACTCGGGGGGGTCAGAGACCCAGTACTTC. Its translation: CASTNSGGSETQYF.